The rows below give T cell receptor beta chains drawn from one sample of a study of cytomegalovirus exposure and HLA in healthy donors. The data were produced by immunoSEQ multiplex PCR, yet TCRdb's version contains in-frame clones alone and is incomplete. The data show approximately 210,000 clones, with around 87% seen just once and roughly 1.9% held by the top ten. Sequences were obtained from PBMCs. The receptors stem from a woman aged 18-35 years in good health and CMV-seronegative. Each CDR3 is given with its conserved first and last residue. The D gene is left open where the match is weak. For some rows the clone size is stated as once, few or many, or as a class when expanded; others skip it.

v_call	j_call	d_call	clone_size	cdr3_nt	cdr3_aa
TRBV7-8	TRBJ2-3	TRBD1	-	TGTGCCAGCAGCTTAGCTGGGACAGGGACAGATACGCAGTATTTT	CASSLAGTGTDTQYF
TRBV20-1	TRBJ1-2	-	-	TGCAGTGCGAGTTCTAACTATGGCTACACCTTC	CSASSNYGYTF
TRBV6-1	TRBJ2-7	TRBD1	-	TGTGCCAGCAGTGCCGGAACAGGGGGTTGGTCCTACGAGCAGTACTTC	CASSAGTGGWSYEQYF
TRBV5-8	TRBJ1-2	TRBD1	-	TGTGCCAGCAGCCCCCGGGACAGGGGGCTTGAAGGCTACACCTTC	CASSPRDRGLEGYTF
TRBV28	TRBJ1-1	-	few	TGTGCCAGCATCTTACAGGAGAACACTGAAGCTTTCTTT	CASILQENTEAFF
TRBV7-9	TRBJ1-1	-	-	TGTGCCAGCAGCTCTCAGATGAACACTGAAGCTTTCTTT	CASSSQMNTEAFF
TRBV6-4	TRBJ2-2	-	-	TGTGCCAGCAGTGTCCGGGATGCCGGGGAGCTGTTTTTT	CASSVRDAGELFF
TRBV4-1	TRBJ1-2	-	-	TGCGCCAGCAGCCCAGGACAGTTAGCTAACTATGGCTACACCTTC	CASSPGQLANYGYTF
TRBV5-6	TRBJ2-2	TRBD1	-	TGTGCCAGCAAATCCGGGACAGTTAACACCGGGGAGCTGTTTTTT	CASKSGTVNTGELFF
TRBV7-8	TRBJ2-1	TRBD2	-	TGTGCCAGCAGCTTAGACTTGCTAGCGGGGGTCCCCTACAATGAGCAGTTCTTC	CASSLDLLAGVPYNEQFF
TRBV6-5	TRBJ1-6	-	-	TGTGCCAGCAGGAGAACAGGACAGACAAATTCACCCCTCCACTTT	CASRRTGQTNSPLHF
TRBV7-6	TRBJ2-7	TRBD1	-	TGTGCCAGCAGCTTAGCGACAGGGGGATCCTACGAGCAGTACTTC	CASSLATGGSYEQYF
TRBV29-1	TRBJ1-1	-	-	TGCAGCGTGTACAGGGCCGACACTGAAGCTTTCTTT	CSVYRADTEAFF
TRBV5-1	TRBJ2-4	-	-	TGCGCCAGCAGCTTGAGGTCCGTGGACTCACTTAAGAAGTACTTC	CASSLRSVDSLKKYF
TRBV7-2	TRBJ2-3	TRBD1	-	TGTGCCAGCAGCTTGGGGACAGGGGCCTACTACACAGATACGCAGTATTTT	CASSLGTGAYYTDTQYF
TRBV6-5	TRBJ2-1	TRBD2	-	TGTGCCAGCAGTTACACCGGACTAGGTTCTAATGAGCAGTTCTTC	CASSYTGLGSNEQFF
TRBV6-6	TRBJ2-7	TRBD2	-	TGTGCCAGCAGCAACGACCCCGGGGGGGCCTACGAGCAGTACTTC	CASSNDPGGAYEQYF
TRBV2	TRBJ2-6	-	-	TGTGCCAGCAGAGTACAACCCTCTGGGGCCAACGTCCTGACTTTC	CASRVQPSGANVLTF
TRBV27	TRBJ2-7	TRBD2	-	TGTGCCAGCAGTCCCTCCGGGACTAGCGCCTACGAGCAGTACTTC	CASSPSGTSAYEQYF
TRBV5-6	TRBJ2-3	-	-	TGTGCCAGCGCCCCGCCCGGGAGAATACATACGCAGTATTTT	CASAPPGRIHTQYF
TRBV23-1	TRBJ1-1	-	-	TGCGCCAGCAGAGGGGCGGGGGGAGCTTTCTTT	CASRGAGGAFF
TRBV7-9	TRBJ1-4	TRBD1	-	TGTGCCAGCAGCTCGGGACAGCATGAAAAACTGTTTTTT	CASSSGQHEKLFF
TRBV7-9	TRBJ1-2	TRBD1	-	TGTGCCAGCACCTATAGGGACAGGGCGAGCCATGGCTACACCTTC	CASTYRDRASHGYTF
TRBV6-5	TRBJ2-1	-	-	TGTGCCAGCAGAACAGCTGACAATGAGCAGTTCTTC	CASRTADNEQFF
TRBV19	TRBJ2-2	TRBD2	-	TGTGCCAGTAGTATCGCGTGGGCGGGAGGACGAACCGGGGAGCTGTTTTTT	CASSIAWAGGRTGELFF
TRBV5-5	TRBJ1-5	-	once	TGTGCCAGCAGCTTGCGGCAGAGGGATCAGCCCCAGCATTTT	CASSLRQRDQPQHF
TRBV11-2	TRBJ1-2	TRBD1	-	TGTGCCAGCAGCCAAGGGACAGGGGGCTTCTATGGCTACACCTTC	CASSQGTGGFYGYTF
TRBV6-5	TRBJ1-1	-	-	TGTGCCAGCAGAACCCAGGGTGAAAGTTCTGAAGCTTTCTTT	CASRTQGESSEAFF
TRBV6-6	TRBJ1-4	-	few	TGTGCCAGCAGTTACTCGGACATTCCAACTAATGAAAAACTGTTTTTT	CASSYSDIPTNEKLFF
TRBV6-1	TRBJ1-2	-	-	TGTGCCAGCAGTGAACAGGGGTATAACTATGGCTACACCTTC	CASSEQGYNYGYTF
TRBV6-1	TRBJ2-3	TRBD2	-	TGTGCCAGCAGTGATTGGCGGGGGACAGATACGCAGTATTTT	CASSDWRGTDTQYF
TRBV7-2	TRBJ2-7	-	once	TGTGCCAGCAGCTTAGAAAGGCAGACAGAGCAGTACTTC	CASSLERQTEQYF
TRBV7-2	TRBJ2-3	TRBD2	-	TGTGCCAGCAGCATTGGACTAGCGCCCGATACGCAGTATTTT	CASSIGLAPDTQYF
TRBV27	TRBJ2-6	-	-	TGTGCCAGCAGTTTGGAGTTATCTGGGGCCAACGTCCTGACTTTC	CASSLELSGANVLTF
TRBV5-4	TRBJ1-2	TRBD1	-	TGTGCCAGCAGCGGTACCGGGACAGGGGGCCACTATGGCTACACCTTC	CASSGTGTGGHYGYTF
TRBV27	TRBJ1-2	TRBD1	-	TGTGCCAGCAGTTTCCGGGACAGGGGTGGCTACACCTTC	CASSFRDRGGYTF
TRBV29-1	TRBJ2-1	TRBD2	-	TGCAGCGTTTCTAGCGGAGGCTCCTACAATGAGCAGTTCTTC	CSVSSGGSYNEQFF
TRBV27	TRBJ1-6	TRBD1	once	TGTGCCAGCAGTTTGTCCAGGGGGCAAGGGTCACCCCTCCACTTT	CASSLSRGQGSPLHF
TRBV6-5	TRBJ2-5	-	-	TGTGCCAGCGAAGTACCGGGAGCAGAGACCCAGTACTTC	CASEVPGAETQYF
TRBV15	TRBJ2-7	TRBD1	-	TGTGCCACCAGCAGTAACGGACAGGGCTACGAGCAGTACTTC	CATSSNGQGYEQYF
TRBV19	TRBJ2-7	TRBD2	-	TGTGCCAGTAGGCACTCTAGCGGGAATTCCCGCGAGCAGTACTTC	CASRHSSGNSREQYF
TRBV19	TRBJ1-6	-	-	TGTGCCAGTAGTATAGGGGCAAGGGGAGGACCCCTCCACTTT	CASSIGARGGPLHF
TRBV5-4	TRBJ1-1	TRBD1	once	TGTGCCAGCAGCTTAGACAGGGAACTGAACACTGAAGCTTTCTTT	CASSLDRELNTEAFF
TRBV4-1	TRBJ2-5	-	few	TGCGCCAGCAGCCAAGCTAGAGGCCTGGTAGAGACCCAGTACTTC	CASSQARGLVETQYF
TRBV5-6	TRBJ2-1	TRBD1	-	TGTGCCAGCAGCCTAGACAGGGGGCTAAGAAATGAGCAGTTCTTC	CASSLDRGLRNEQFF
TRBV10-1	TRBJ2-5	TRBD1	-	TGCGCCAGCAGTCTCTACCCGACAGGGCAAGAGACCCAGTACTTC	CASSLYPTGQETQYF
TRBV7-2	TRBJ2-7	TRBD2	-	TGTGCCAGCAGCCCTAGCGGGAATTTCCACGAGCAGTACTTC	CASSPSGNFHEQYF
TRBV19	TRBJ1-1	TRBD1	-	TGTGCCAGCTCCCAGGGTGGGACAGGGATTACTGAAGCTTTCTTT	CASSQGGTGITEAFF
TRBV5-6	TRBJ2-5	-	-	TGTGCCAGCAGCTCGGGACATTCACAAGAGACCCAGTACTTC	CASSSGHSQETQYF